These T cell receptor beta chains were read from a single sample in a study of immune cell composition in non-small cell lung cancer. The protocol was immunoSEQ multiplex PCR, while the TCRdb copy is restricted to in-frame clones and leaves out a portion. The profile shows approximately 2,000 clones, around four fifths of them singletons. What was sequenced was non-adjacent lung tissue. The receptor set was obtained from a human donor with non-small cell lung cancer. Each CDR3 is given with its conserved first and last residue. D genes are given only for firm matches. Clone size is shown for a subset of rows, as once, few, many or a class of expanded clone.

CDR3 DNA: TGTGCCTGGACACTAGCGGGGGTCCTCGGGACCCAGTACTTC
CDR3 protein: CAWTLAGVLGTQYF
clone size: .
D gene: TRBD2
V gene: TRBV30
CDR3 length: 14
J gene: TRBJ2-5

CDR3 DNA: TGTGCCAGCAGCTATTACACAGGGGGCAAAGAGACCCAGTACTTC
CDR3 protein: CASSYYTGGKETQYF
clone size: .
D gene: TRBD1
V gene: TRBV5-5
CDR3 length: 15
J gene: TRBJ2-5

CDR3 DNA: TGTGCCAGCTCACCACTCGCGCGAAACTATGGCTACACCTTC
CDR3 protein: CASSPLARNYGYTF
clone size: .
D gene: .
V gene: TRBV18
CDR3 length: 14
J gene: TRBJ1-2

CDR3 DNA: TGTGCCAGCAGCTTATTAGGAGCGTCCGGGGGCACAGATACGCAGTATTTT
CDR3 protein: CASSLLGASGGTDTQYF
clone size: .
D gene: .
V gene: TRBV7-6
CDR3 length: 17
J gene: TRBJ2-3

CDR3 DNA: TGTGCCAGCAGTTCGGGACTGAGGGCGGCTTTCTTT
CDR3 protein: CASSSGLRAAFF
clone size: .
D gene: .
V gene: TRBV28
CDR3 length: 12
J gene: TRBJ1-1

CDR3 DNA: TGTGCCTGGAGTGTAGGGACAAGAGGTGGCTACACCTTC
CDR3 protein: CAWSVGTRGGYTF
clone size: .
D gene: .
V gene: TRBV30
CDR3 length: 13
J gene: TRBJ1-2

CDR3 DNA: TGCGCCAGCAGCCGCGCAAGCTCCTACAATGAGCAGTTCTTC
CDR3 protein: CASSRASSYNEQFF
clone size: .
D gene: .
V gene: TRBV10-1
CDR3 length: 14
J gene: TRBJ2-1

CDR3 DNA: TGTGCCAGTAGCCTAACCCAACTCCCGCCCCCCACTGAAGCTTTCTTT
CDR3 protein: CASSLTQLPPPTEAFF
clone size: .
D gene: .
V gene: TRBV19
CDR3 length: 16
J gene: TRBJ1-1

CDR3 DNA: TGTGCCAGCAGCTTAACGCCTGGGGGGGTAGGGAATTCACCCCTCCACTTT
CDR3 protein: CASSLTPGGVGNSPLHF
clone size: .
D gene: .
V gene: TRBV11-2
CDR3 length: 17
J gene: TRBJ1-6

CDR3 DNA: TGTGCCAGCAGTTTAGGGGGGAAGCAGTTCTTC
CDR3 protein: CASSLGGKQFF
clone size: .
D gene: .
V gene: TRBV28
CDR3 length: 11
J gene: TRBJ2-1

CDR3 DNA: TGTGCCAGCAGCAGGGGCAGGGGCGGGAGCACTGAAGCTTTCTTT
CDR3 protein: CASSRGRGGSTEAFF
clone size: .
D gene: .
V gene: TRBV2
CDR3 length: 15
J gene: TRBJ1-1

CDR3 DNA: TGTGCCAGCACCCCTTCCCCACAGATCAATCAGCCCCAGCATTTT
CDR3 protein: CASTPSPQINQPQHF
clone size: .
D gene: .
V gene: TRBV28
CDR3 length: 15
J gene: TRBJ1-5

CDR3 DNA: TGTGCCAGCAGCCGTCGGGGACAGGGGGACACCGGGGAGCTGTTTTTT
CDR3 protein: CASSRRGQGDTGELFF
clone size: .
D gene: TRBD1
V gene: TRBV7-3
CDR3 length: 16
J gene: TRBJ2-2

CDR3 DNA: TGTGCCAGCAGCCCGCGGTTAAGTGGGGGCTATCAGCCCCAGCATTTT
CDR3 protein: CASSPRLSGGYQPQHF
clone size: few
D gene: .
V gene: TRBV28
CDR3 length: 16
J gene: TRBJ1-5

CDR3 DNA: TGCGCCAGCAGCCACCGAGCAGGGGGCATTGGCTATGGCTACACCTTC
CDR3 protein: CASSHRAGGIGYGYTF
clone size: .
D gene: TRBD1
V gene: TRBV4-3
CDR3 length: 16
J gene: TRBJ1-2

CDR3 DNA: TGTGCCAGCAGCTTAGGTGGGACAGGGAAAGGAAACATTCAGTACTTC
CDR3 protein: CASSLGGTGKGNIQYF
clone size: .
D gene: TRBD1
V gene: TRBV7-9
CDR3 length: 16
J gene: TRBJ2-4

CDR3 DNA: TGTGCCAGCAGTTTATTCGCGACTAGCGGCTCCTACGAGCAGTACTTC
CDR3 protein: CASSLFATSGSYEQYF
clone size: .
D gene: TRBD2
V gene: TRBV28
CDR3 length: 16
J gene: TRBJ2-7

CDR3 DNA: TGTGCCAGCAGTCCCCCCGGGGTCCGCACTGAAGCTTTCTTT
CDR3 protein: CASSPPGVRTEAFF
clone size: .
D gene: .
V gene: TRBV25-1
CDR3 length: 14
J gene: TRBJ1-1

CDR3 DNA: TGTGCCAGCAGCTCGGAGTGGGTTATGGACGAGCAGTACTTC
CDR3 protein: CASSSEWVMDEQYF
clone size: .
D gene: .
V gene: TRBV6-8
CDR3 length: 14
J gene: TRBJ2-7

CDR3 DNA: TGCGCCAGCAGCCTCAGGGTAGGCACTGAAGCTTTCTTT
CDR3 protein: CASSLRVGTEAFF
clone size: .
D gene: .
V gene: TRBV5-1
CDR3 length: 13
J gene: TRBJ1-1

CDR3 DNA: TGTGCCAGCAGTGAAGAAACGGTGAACACTGAAGCTTTCTTT
CDR3 protein: CASSEETVNTEAFF
clone size: .
D gene: .
V gene: TRBV6-1
CDR3 length: 14
J gene: TRBJ1-1

CDR3 DNA: TGTGCCACCCACCCGGGACAGGCCTTCTACGAGCAGTACTTC
CDR3 protein: CATHPGQAFYEQYF
clone size: .
D gene: TRBD1
V gene: TRBV6-1
CDR3 length: 14
J gene: TRBJ2-7

CDR3 DNA: TGTGCCACCAGCAGAGATAGGGGACTCTGGGAAAAACTGTTTTTT
CDR3 protein: CATSRDRGLWEKLFF
clone size: .
D gene: .
V gene: TRBV15
CDR3 length: 15
J gene: TRBJ1-4

CDR3 DNA: TGCGCCAGCAGCCCACCCGGGGGGGGGATGGATACGCAGTATTTT
CDR3 protein: CASSPPGGGMDTQYF
clone size: .
D gene: TRBD2
V gene: TRBV5-1
CDR3 length: 15
J gene: TRBJ2-3

CDR3 DNA: TGTGCCAGCAGCCCTGGGGACAGGGCGGCTCACGAGCAGTACTTC
CDR3 protein: CASSPGDRAAHEQYF
clone size: .
D gene: TRBD1
V gene: TRBV7-2
CDR3 length: 15
J gene: TRBJ2-7

CDR3 DNA: TGTGCCAGCTCACCAATACAGGGGGCGGGCAATGAGCAGTTCTTC
CDR3 protein: CASSPIQGAGNEQFF
clone size: .
D gene: TRBD1
V gene: TRBV18
CDR3 length: 15
J gene: TRBJ2-1

CDR3 DNA: TGTGCCAGCAGCCTAGGGGCAGGGGATACCGGGGAGCTGTTTTTT
CDR3 protein: CASSLGAGDTGELFF
clone size: .
D gene: .
V gene: TRBV4-2
CDR3 length: 15
J gene: TRBJ2-2

CDR3 DNA: TGCGCCAGCAGCTCGCGACAGGGCGGGGAGCAGTACTTC
CDR3 protein: CASSSRQGGEQYF
clone size: .
D gene: TRBD1
V gene: TRBV5-1
CDR3 length: 13
J gene: TRBJ2-7

CDR3 DNA: TGTGCCAGCAGCGTAGAGGGGCGGGGGGCCACAGATACGCAGTATTTT
CDR3 protein: CASSVEGRGATDTQYF
clone size: .
D gene: TRBD2
V gene: TRBV9
CDR3 length: 16
J gene: TRBJ2-3

CDR3 DNA: TGTGCCAGCAGTTTATTAATGGGCGGGATGATATACGAGCAGTACTTC
CDR3 protein: CASSLLMGGMIYEQYF
clone size: .
D gene: .
V gene: TRBV27
CDR3 length: 16
J gene: TRBJ2-7

CDR3 DNA: TGTGCCAGCACCTCGTCAGTACTGAACACTGAAGCTTTCTTT
CDR3 protein: CASTSSVLNTEAFF
clone size: .
D gene: .
V gene: TRBV6-5
CDR3 length: 14
J gene: TRBJ1-1

CDR3 DNA: TGTGCCAGCAGCCCCGGGACTAGCGGTACCCTCACAGATACGCAGTATTTT
CDR3 protein: CASSPGTSGTLTDTQYF
clone size: .
D gene: TRBD2
V gene: TRBV7-2
CDR3 length: 17
J gene: TRBJ2-3

CDR3 DNA: TGTGCCAGCAGCCACGGACAGACCTATGGCTACACCTTC
CDR3 protein: CASSHGQTYGYTF
clone size: .
D gene: .
V gene: TRBV7-3
CDR3 length: 13
J gene: TRBJ1-2

CDR3 DNA: TGTGCCAGCAGTTTAGCGGATCCAGGGTTCTATAATTCACCCCTCCACTTT
CDR3 protein: CASSLADPGFYNSPLHF
clone size: .
D gene: .
V gene: TRBV27
CDR3 length: 17
J gene: TRBJ1-6

CDR3 DNA: TGTGCCAGCAGCTTTCAGGGCGGGGGTTGGAATTCACCCCTCCACTTT
CDR3 protein: CASSFQGGGWNSPLHF
clone size: .
D gene: .
V gene: TRBV5-6
CDR3 length: 16
J gene: TRBJ1-6

CDR3 DNA: TGCGCCAGCAGCCAACAGGGTGGGCCACAAGAGACCCAGTACTTC
CDR3 protein: CASSQQGGPQETQYF
clone size: .
D gene: .
V gene: TRBV4-1
CDR3 length: 15
J gene: TRBJ2-5

CDR3 DNA: TGTGCCAGCAGCGACAGGGGGCTTGGCTACACCTTC
CDR3 protein: CASSDRGLGYTF
clone size: .
D gene: TRBD1
V gene: TRBV7-2
CDR3 length: 12
J gene: TRBJ1-2

CDR3 DNA: TGTGCCAGCAGTTACCTATACGAGCAGTACTTC
CDR3 protein: CASSYLYEQYF
clone size: .
D gene: .
V gene: TRBV2
CDR3 length: 11
J gene: TRBJ2-7

CDR3 DNA: TGTGCCAGCAGCCTACAGGGGCGGTTAGAACAAGCTGAAGCTTTCTTT
CDR3 protein: CASSLQGRLEQAEAFF
clone size: .
D gene: TRBD1
V gene: TRBV7-2
CDR3 length: 16
J gene: TRBJ1-1

CDR3 DNA: TGTGCCAGCAACTCGGGACAGGGGATGAATCAGCCCCAGCATTTT
CDR3 protein: CASNSGQGMNQPQHF
clone size: once
D gene: TRBD1
V gene: TRBV6-1
CDR3 length: 15
J gene: TRBJ1-5

CDR3 DNA: TGTGCCAGCAGCCCCGGACTAGCGGGAGGGCTCAATGAGCAGTTCTTC
CDR3 protein: CASSPGLAGGLNEQFF
clone size: .
D gene: TRBD2
V gene: TRBV5-4
CDR3 length: 16
J gene: TRBJ2-1

CDR3 DNA: TGTGCCAGCAGCTTAGGTCGGAATCAGCCCCAGCATTTT
CDR3 protein: CASSLGRNQPQHF
clone size: .
D gene: .
V gene: TRBV7-3
CDR3 length: 13
J gene: TRBJ1-5

CDR3 DNA: TGTGCCAGCAGCTTAGATGGCACTAGCGGGAGGGTTTCCTACAATGAGCAGTTCTTC
CDR3 protein: CASSLDGTSGRVSYNEQFF
clone size: .
D gene: TRBD2
V gene: TRBV11-2
CDR3 length: 19
J gene: TRBJ2-1

CDR3 DNA: TGTGCCAGCAGCCCAACCAGGGTGGAAAAAGAGACCCAGTACTTC
CDR3 protein: CASSPTRVEKETQYF
clone size: .
D gene: .
V gene: TRBV28
CDR3 length: 15
J gene: TRBJ2-5

CDR3 DNA: TGTGCCAGTACCAAAGGACAGAACACCTATGGCTACACCTTC
CDR3 protein: CASTKGQNTYGYTF
clone size: .
D gene: .
V gene: TRBV19
CDR3 length: 14
J gene: TRBJ1-2

CDR3 DNA: TGTGCCAGCAGCCAAGTGGCGGGGGTGGGCTACGAGCAGTACTTC
CDR3 protein: CASSQVAGVGYEQYF
clone size: .
D gene: TRBD2
V gene: TRBV4-2
CDR3 length: 15
J gene: TRBJ2-7

CDR3 DNA: TGTGCCAGCAGCTCCCCTCGTTGGGGGGAAGCAAACAATGAGCAGTTCTTC
CDR3 protein: CASSSPRWGEANNEQFF
clone size: .
D gene: .
V gene: TRBV5-4
CDR3 length: 17
J gene: TRBJ2-1

CDR3 DNA: TGTGCCAGCAGCCCCACGGGGGGGGGAGGGGGTGAGCAGTTCTTC
CDR3 protein: CASSPTGGGGGEQFF
clone size: .
D gene: TRBD2
V gene: TRBV7-3
CDR3 length: 15
J gene: TRBJ2-1

CDR3 DNA: TGTGCCTGGAGTCCGACGCCCGGGGGAGGTTCAGGAAACACCATATATTTT
CDR3 protein: CAWSPTPGGGSGNTIYF
clone size: .
D gene: .
V gene: TRBV30
CDR3 length: 17
J gene: TRBJ1-3

CDR3 DNA: TGTGCCAGCAGTACAGGGAAAGCTTTCTTT
CDR3 protein: CASSTGKAFF
clone size: .
D gene: .
V gene: TRBV28
CDR3 length: 10
J gene: TRBJ1-1

CDR3 DNA: TGTGCCAGCAGCTCCACTGACAGGGGGCTCGATCCTTTCTTT
CDR3 protein: CASSSTDRGLDPFF
clone size: .
D gene: TRBD1
V gene: TRBV11-1
CDR3 length: 14
J gene: TRBJ1-1

CDR3 DNA: TGTGCCAGCAGCTCCGCAGACGGGTATGGCTACACCTTC
CDR3 protein: CASSSADGYGYTF
clone size: .
D gene: .
V gene: TRBV7-8
CDR3 length: 13
J gene: TRBJ1-2